This T cell receptor beta chain is from a study of cytomegalovirus exposure and HLA in healthy donors. Study outcomes and limitations: Earlier analysis found most TCR beta V segments productive about 87% or about 30% of the time. As a later analysis showed, a missense DCLRE1C variant was linked to trimming of TCR beta V- and J-genes.

Turning to this clone: Its antigen is still unknown.

This PCR relied on a set of 60 Vbeta primers and 13 Jbeta primers. TCRdb's copy holds only in-frame clones and misses some; the assay was immunoSEQ multiplex PCR. The profile covers around 190,000 clones, with 70% to 80% appearing a single time and roughly 1.6% taken by the ten largest. The clonotype originates from a woman in her forties or fifties in good health and CMV-seronegative. The sample taken for sequencing was PBMCs.

The CDR3 region is CASSLGQEPTYEQYF. The CDR3 nucleotides read TGTGCCAGTAGTCTTGGACAGGAACCCACCTACGAGCAGTACTTC. The V gene is TRBV19, the J gene TRBJ2-7, with TRBD1 matching 7 bases. V was clipped by 5 bases and J by 2 bases; unmatched bases: 9. This CDR3 spans 15 amino acids. The germline gives CDR1 LNHDA, CDR2 SQIVND (reference sequence).